Reported below is one T cell receptor (beta chain). Trimming removed 2 bases at V and 15 bases at J, with 30 bases between. The CDR3 extends over 17 amino acids. Germline CDR1 ENHRY, CDR2 SYGVKD. This sample was taken from a study of tumor and adjacent non-tumor tissue in lung cancer. Study context: There were some 11 adenocarcinoma, a couple of squamous cell carcinoma and 1 small cell lung cancer cases. Each sample yielded about 4.17 million productive TCRbeta reads on average.

The template was RNA from unsorted bulk tissue. A modified ARM-PCR protocol with three rounds of nested PCR amplified TCRbeta. TCRdb redid the calling of the multiplex PCR reads with MiXCR, one entry per CDR3 protein. The data contain more than 90,000 distinct CDR3 sequences, just over 65% of them singletons. The source material was lung tumor tissue. V and J are TRBV10-3 and TRBJ2-3, with a tentative D call TRBD1 (5 bases). This TCR derives from a man between 60 and 70 years old with non-small cell lung cancer. This CDR3 is CAISETPGSTGTDMQYF. In DNA, the CDR3 is TGTGCCATCAGTGAGACGCCAGGGTCTACGGGCACAGATATGCAATATTTT.